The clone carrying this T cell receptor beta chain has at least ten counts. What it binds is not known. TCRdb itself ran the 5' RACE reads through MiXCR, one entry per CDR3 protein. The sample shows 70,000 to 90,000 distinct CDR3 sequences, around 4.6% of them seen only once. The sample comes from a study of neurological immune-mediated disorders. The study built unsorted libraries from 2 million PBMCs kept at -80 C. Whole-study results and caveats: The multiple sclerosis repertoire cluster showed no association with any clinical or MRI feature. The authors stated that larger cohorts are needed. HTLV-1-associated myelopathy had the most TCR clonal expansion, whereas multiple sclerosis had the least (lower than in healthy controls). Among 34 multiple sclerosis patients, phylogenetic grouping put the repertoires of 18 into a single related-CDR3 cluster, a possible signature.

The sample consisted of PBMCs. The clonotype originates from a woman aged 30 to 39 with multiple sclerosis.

The CDR3 region is CASSLGVLAGGPVDEQFF. CDR3 in DNA: TGTGCCAGCAGCTTAGGCGTACTAGCGGGGGGGCCAGTCGATGAGCAGTTCTTC. J is TRBJ2-1 and V is TRBV11-2, with 13 bases lining up with TRBD2. V was pared by 1 base and J by 8 bases, with 11 bases of the junction left unmatched. The CDR3 covers 18 residues. Germline-derived CDR1 and CDR2 are SGHAT and FQNNGV. Full variable domain (rest looked up from reference TRBV11-2 and TRBJ2-1): EAGVAQSPRYKIIEKRQSVAFWCNPISGHATLYWYQQILGQGPKLLIQFQNNGVVDDSQLPKDRFSAERLKGVDSTLKIQPAKLEDSAVYLCASSLGVLAGGPVDEQFFGPGTRLTVL.